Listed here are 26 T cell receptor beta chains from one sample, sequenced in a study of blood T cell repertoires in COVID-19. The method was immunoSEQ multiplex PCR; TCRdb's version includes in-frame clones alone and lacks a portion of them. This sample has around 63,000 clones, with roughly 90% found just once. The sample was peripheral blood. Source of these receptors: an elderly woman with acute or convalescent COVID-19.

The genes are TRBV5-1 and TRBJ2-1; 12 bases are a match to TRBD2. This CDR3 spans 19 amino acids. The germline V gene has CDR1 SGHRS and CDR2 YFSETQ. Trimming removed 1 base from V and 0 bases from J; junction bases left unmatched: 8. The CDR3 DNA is TGCGCCAGCAGCTTGCTAACTAGCGGGGGGAGGAGCTCCTACAATGAGCAGTTCTTC. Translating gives CASSLLTSGGRSSYNEQFF.

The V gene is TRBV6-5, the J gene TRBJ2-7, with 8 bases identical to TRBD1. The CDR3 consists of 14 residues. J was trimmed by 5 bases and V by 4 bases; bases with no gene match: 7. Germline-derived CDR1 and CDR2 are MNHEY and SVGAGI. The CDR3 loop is CASSSPMDRDEQYF. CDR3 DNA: TGTGCCAGCAGTTCCCCCATGGACAGGGACGAGCAGTACTTC.

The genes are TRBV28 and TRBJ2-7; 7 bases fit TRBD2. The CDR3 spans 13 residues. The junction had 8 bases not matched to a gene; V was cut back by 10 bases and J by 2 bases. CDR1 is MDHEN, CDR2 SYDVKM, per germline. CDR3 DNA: TGTGCCACCCGGCCTAGCGGTACCTACGAGCAGTACTTC. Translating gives CATRPSGTYEQYF.

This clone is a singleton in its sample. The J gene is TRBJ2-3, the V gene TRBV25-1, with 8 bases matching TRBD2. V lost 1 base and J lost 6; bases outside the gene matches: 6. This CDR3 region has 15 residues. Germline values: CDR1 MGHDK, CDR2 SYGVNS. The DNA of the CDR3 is TGTGCCAGCAGTGAATTAGCGGGGCCCCCCGATACGCAGTATTTT. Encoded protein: CASSELAGPPDTQYF.

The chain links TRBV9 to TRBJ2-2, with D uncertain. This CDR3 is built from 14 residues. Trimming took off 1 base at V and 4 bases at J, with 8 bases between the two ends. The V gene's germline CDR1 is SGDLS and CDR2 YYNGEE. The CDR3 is CASSVREFTGELFF. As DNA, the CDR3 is TGTGCCAGCAGCGTAAGAGAGTTCACCGGGGAGCTGTTTTTT.

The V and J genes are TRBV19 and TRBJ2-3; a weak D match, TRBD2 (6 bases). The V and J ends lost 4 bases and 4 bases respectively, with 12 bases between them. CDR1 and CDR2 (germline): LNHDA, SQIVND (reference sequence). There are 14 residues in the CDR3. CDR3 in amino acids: CASSRGRRADTQYF. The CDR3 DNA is TGTGCCAGTAGTAGGGGCCGGAGGGCAGATACGCAGTATTTT.

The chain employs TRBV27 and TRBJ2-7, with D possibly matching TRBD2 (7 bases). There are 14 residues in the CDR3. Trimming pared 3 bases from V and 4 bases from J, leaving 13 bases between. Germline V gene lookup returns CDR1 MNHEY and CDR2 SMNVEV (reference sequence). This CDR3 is CASSLRGGLYEQYF. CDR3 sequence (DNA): TGTGCCAGCAGTTTGAGGGGGGGCTTATACGAGCAGTACTTC.

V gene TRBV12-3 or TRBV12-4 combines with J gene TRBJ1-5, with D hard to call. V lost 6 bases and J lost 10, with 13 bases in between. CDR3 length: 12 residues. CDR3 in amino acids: CASSTQEGPQHF. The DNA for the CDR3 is TGTGCCAGCAGCACGCAGGAGGGACCCCAGCATTTT.

This CDR3 is CASRPLGASNYGYTF. CDR3 DNA sequence: TGTGCCAGCAGGCCCTTAGGGGCCTCTAACTATGGCTACACCTTC. The chain has TRBV2 and TRBJ1-2; weak D call: TRBD1 (5 bases). Germline-derived CDR1 and CDR2 are SNHLY and FYNNEI. The CDR3 consists of 15 residues. Trimming left V 6 bases short and J 0 bases short, with 14 bases between.

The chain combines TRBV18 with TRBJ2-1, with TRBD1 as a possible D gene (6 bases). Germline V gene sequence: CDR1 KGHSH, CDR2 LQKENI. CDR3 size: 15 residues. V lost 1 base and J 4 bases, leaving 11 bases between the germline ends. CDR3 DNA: TGTGCCAGCTCACCACGCGAACAGGGATACAATGAGCAGTTCTTC. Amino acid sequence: CASSPREQGYNEQFF.

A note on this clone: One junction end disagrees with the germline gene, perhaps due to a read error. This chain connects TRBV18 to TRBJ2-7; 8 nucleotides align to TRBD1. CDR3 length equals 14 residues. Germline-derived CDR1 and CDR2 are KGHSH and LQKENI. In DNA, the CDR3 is TGTGCCAGCTCTCCACAGGGGGTGGCCTACGAGCAGTACTTC. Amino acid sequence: CASSPQGVAYEQYF.

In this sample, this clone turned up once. This CDR3 reads CASSIDHSGGPRVQYF. For the CDR3, the DNA is TGTGCCAGTAGTATAGACCACTCAGGGGGGCCAAGAGTCCAGTACTTC. This chain joins TRBV19 and TRBJ2-4; D is perhaps TRBD1 (7 bases). The CDR3 loop spans 16 amino acids. Germline-derived CDR1 and CDR2 are LNHDA and SQIVND (reference sequence). With 0 bases removed from V and 13 bases from J, the gap between germline ends came to 22 bases. The variable domain in full, with the rest retrieved from reference TRBV19 and TRBJ2-4, is DGGITQSPKYLFRKEGQNVTLSCEQNLNHDAMYWYRQDPGQGLRLIYYSQIVNDFQKGDIAEGYSVSREKKESFPLTVTSAQKNPTAFYLCASSIDHSGGPRVQYFGAGTRLSVL.

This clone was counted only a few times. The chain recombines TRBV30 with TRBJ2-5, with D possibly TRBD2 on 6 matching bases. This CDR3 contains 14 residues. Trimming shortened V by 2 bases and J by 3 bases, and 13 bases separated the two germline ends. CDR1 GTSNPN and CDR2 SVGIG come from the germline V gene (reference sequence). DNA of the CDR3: TGTGCCTGGAGTAAGGGCGGCGGGGAAGAGACCCAGTACTTC. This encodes CAWSKGGGEETQYF. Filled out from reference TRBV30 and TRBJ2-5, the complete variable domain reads SQTIHQWPATLVQPVGSPLSLECTVEGTSNPNLYWYRQAAGRGLQLLFYSVGIGQISSEVPQNLSASRPQDRQFILSSKKLLLSDSGFYLCAWSKGGGEETQYFGPGTRLLVL.

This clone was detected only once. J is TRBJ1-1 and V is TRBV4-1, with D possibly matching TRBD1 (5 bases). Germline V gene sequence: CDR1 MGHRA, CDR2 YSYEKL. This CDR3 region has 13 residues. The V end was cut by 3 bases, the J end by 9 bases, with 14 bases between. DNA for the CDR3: TGCGCCAGCAGCCAGTACAAGGAGGGGCAAGCTTTCTTT. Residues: CASSQYKEGQAFF.

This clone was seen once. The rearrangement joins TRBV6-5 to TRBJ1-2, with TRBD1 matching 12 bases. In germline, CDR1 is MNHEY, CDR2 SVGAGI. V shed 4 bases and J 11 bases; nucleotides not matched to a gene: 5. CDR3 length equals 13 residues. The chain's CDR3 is CASSLGQGARYTF. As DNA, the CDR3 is TGTGCCAGCAGTTTGGGACAGGGGGCACGGTACACCTTC.

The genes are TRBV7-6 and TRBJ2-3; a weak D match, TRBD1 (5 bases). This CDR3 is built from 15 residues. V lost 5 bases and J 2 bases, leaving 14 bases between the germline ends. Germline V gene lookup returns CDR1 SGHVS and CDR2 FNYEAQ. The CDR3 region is CASSRAQGITDTQYF. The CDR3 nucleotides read TGTGCCAGCAGCCGGGCCCAGGGAATCACAGATACGCAGTATTTT. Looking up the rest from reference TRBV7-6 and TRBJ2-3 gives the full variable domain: GAGVSQSPRYKVTKRGQDVALRCDPISGHVSLYWYRQALGQGPEFLTYFNYEAQQDKSGLPNDRFSAERPEGSISTLTIQRTEQRDSAMYRCASSRAQGITDTQYFGPGTRLTVL.

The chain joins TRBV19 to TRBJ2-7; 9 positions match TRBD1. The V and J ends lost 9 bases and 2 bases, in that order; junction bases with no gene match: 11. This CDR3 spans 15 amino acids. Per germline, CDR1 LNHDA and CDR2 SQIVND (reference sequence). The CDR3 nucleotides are TGTGCCAGCAACCGGGTGGGGACAGGGACCTACGAGCAGTACTTC. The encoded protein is CASNRVGTGTYEQYF.

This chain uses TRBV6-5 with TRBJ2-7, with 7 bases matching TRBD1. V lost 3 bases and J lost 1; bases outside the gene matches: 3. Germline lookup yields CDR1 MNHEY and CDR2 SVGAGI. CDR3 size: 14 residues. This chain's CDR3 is CASSYVDRSYEQYF. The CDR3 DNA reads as TGTGCCAGCAGTTATGTGGACAGGTCCTACGAGCAGTACTTC.

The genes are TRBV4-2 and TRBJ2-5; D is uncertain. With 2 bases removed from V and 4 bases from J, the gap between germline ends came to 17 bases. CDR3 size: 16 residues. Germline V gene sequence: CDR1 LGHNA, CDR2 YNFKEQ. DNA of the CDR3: TGTGCCAGCAGCCAATCCTTCGCTGGCCCAGGAGAGACCCAGTACTTC. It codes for CASSQSFAGPGETQYF.

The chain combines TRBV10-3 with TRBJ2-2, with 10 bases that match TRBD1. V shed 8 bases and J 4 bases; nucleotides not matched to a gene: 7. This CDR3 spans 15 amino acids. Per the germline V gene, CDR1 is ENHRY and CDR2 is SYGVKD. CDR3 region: CAIPGTGVSTGELFF. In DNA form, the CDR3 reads TGTGCCATCCCCGGGACAGGGGTTAGCACCGGGGAGCTGTTTTTT.

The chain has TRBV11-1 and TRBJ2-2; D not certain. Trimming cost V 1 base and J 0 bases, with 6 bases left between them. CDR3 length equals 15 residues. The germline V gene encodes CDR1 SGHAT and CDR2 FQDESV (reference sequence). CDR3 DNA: TGTGCCAGCAGCTTAGGGCATACGAACACCGGGGAGCTGTTTTTT. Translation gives CASSLGHTNTGELFF.

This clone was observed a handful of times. The CDR3 nucleotides read TGCAGCGGACAGCTCAACTATGGCTACACCTTC. Amino acids: CSGQLNYGYTF. The chain employs TRBV20-1 and TRBJ1-2; tentatively, D is TRBD1 (6 bases). Germline lookup yields CDR1 DFQATT and CDR2 SNEGSKA (reference sequence). The CDR3 is made up of 11 amino acids.

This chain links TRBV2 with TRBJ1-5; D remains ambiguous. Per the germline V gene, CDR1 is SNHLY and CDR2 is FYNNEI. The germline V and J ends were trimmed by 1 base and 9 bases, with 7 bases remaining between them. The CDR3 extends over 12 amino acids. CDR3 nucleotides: TGTGCCAGCAGTGAAGGGGAGTCGCCCCAGCATTTT. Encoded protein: CASSEGESPQHF.

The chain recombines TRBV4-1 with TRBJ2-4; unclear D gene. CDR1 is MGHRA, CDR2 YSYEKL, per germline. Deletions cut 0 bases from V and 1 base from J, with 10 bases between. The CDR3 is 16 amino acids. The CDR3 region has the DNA TGCGCCAGCAGCCAAGAACATGCTTTGGCCAAAAACATTCAGTACTTC. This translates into CASSQEHALAKNIQYF.

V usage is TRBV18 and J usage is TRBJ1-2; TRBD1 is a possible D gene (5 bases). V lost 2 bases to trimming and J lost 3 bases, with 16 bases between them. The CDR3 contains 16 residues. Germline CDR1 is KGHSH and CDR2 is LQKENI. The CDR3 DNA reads TGTGCCAGCTCACCAGGCCTCCAGGGCCCCCACTATGGCTACACCTTC. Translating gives CASSPGLQGPHYGYTF.

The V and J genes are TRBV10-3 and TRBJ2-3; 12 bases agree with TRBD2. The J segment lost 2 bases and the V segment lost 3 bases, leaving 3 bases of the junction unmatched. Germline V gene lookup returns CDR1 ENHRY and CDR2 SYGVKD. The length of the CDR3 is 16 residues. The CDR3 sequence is CAISDWTSGVTDTQYF. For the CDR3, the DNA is TGTGCCATCAGTGATTGGACTAGCGGGGTCACAGATACGCAGTATTTT.